This T cell receptor (beta chain) was observed in a study of shared clonotypes between healthy human individuals. Data came from immunoSEQ multiplex PCR; TCRdb stores just in-frame clones and leaves some out. The sample shows more than 2 million clones, 90% to 96% of them seen only once. Overall study findings and caveats: An anticipated effect of sequencing depth on clonotype sharing among donors was recognized.

V lost 6 bases and J lost 4, with 15 bases in between. The CDR3 runs 14 residues. The germline gives CDR1 MDHEN, CDR2 SYDVKM. Notes on this clone: No antigen is known for it.

The sequenced sample consisted of naive CD4+ T cells sorted from blood. Noted subset: CD45RA+ positively selected. This receptor was taken from a man younger than 35 in good health. The chain combines TRBV28 with TRBJ1-1; possibly TRBD1 for D (6 bases). This chain's CDR3 is CASSSGQIATEAFF. CDR3 nucleotide sequence: TGTGCCAGCAGCTCCGGACAGATCGCCACTGAAGCTTTCTTT. The whole variable domain, filled in from reference TRBV28 and TRBJ1-1, reads DVKVTQSSRYLVKRTGEKVFLECVQDMDHENMFWYRQDPGLGLRLIYFSYDVKMKEKGDIPEGYSVSREKKERFSLILESASTNQTSMYLCASSSGQIATEAFFGQGTRLTVV.